This T cell receptor (beta chain) is drawn from a study of T cell responses to AZD1222 COVID-19 vaccine. Points from the study as a whole: Among those given AZD1222, only five or six were seropositive at baseline. Increases in Spike-specific TCR breadth and depth were seen after two AZD1222 doses. Repertoire samples came only from after the peak T cell response.

Germline values: CDR1 LNHDA, CDR2 SQIVND (reference sequence). Trimming cost V 2 bases and J 5 bases, with 10 bases left between them. This CDR3 region has 14 residues. Notes on this clone: Its antigen remains unknown.

Sequencing used immunoSEQ multiplex PCR; TCRdb keeps in-frame clones, though not all of them. Among about 160,000 clones listed, about 91% were seen once. Sequenced material: peripheral blood, taken on day 0 of MenACWY control vaccination. This sequence joins TRBV19 and TRBJ1-5; D ambiguous. This receptor was taken from an adult in good health. As DNA, the CDR3 is TGTGCCAGTAGTATAACGGAGGGCTATCAGCCCCAGCATTTT. The encoded protein is CASSITEGYQPQHF.